This T cell receptor (beta chain) was profiled in a study of T-cell memory formation after mild COVID-19. This clonotype was observed a few times. TCRdb passed the 5' RACE reads through MiXCR, listing each CDR3 protein once. Among about 470,000 distinct CDR3 sequences listed, 15% to 20% were seen once. Unmatched junction bases numbered 2, after V lost 4 bases and J lost 4 bases. Germline V gene sequence: CDR1 LGHNA, CDR2 YSLEER. The CDR3 loop spans 14 amino acids. This chain connects TRBV4-3 to TRBJ2-2; TRBD1 aligns across 8 bases. The TCR sequence derives from an adult woman who had mild COVID-19 (a few samples of this study predate the infection). Cell type and time point are not known. The sequenced sample was PBMCs or a T cell subset sorted from them (not recorded which). The CDR3 bases are TGCGCCAGCAGCCCCAGGGGGCTCACCGGGGAGCTGTTTTTT. Encoded protein: CASSPRGLTGELFF.